One and the same sample provided the 7 T cell receptor beta chains below, sequenced in a study of CD8 T cells in ankylosing spondylitis. Study results and caveats: Apparently characteristic of ankylosing spondylitis blood was a TCR beta motif (under ten highly homologous variants).

What these receptors recognize is not known. TCRdb re-derived calls from the 5' RACE reads in MiXCR, one entry per CDR3 protein. The top ten hold about 14% of the sample, which has fewer than 400,000 distinct CDR3 sequences, less than 9.5% seen once. Sequenced input: blood, either unsorted or a sorted T cell fraction (not recorded which). The receptors shown here come from a male donor with ankylosing spondylitis.

This chain joins TRBV6-1 and TRBJ2-7; 10 bases map to TRBD2. CDR3 length: 15 residues. Per the germline V gene, CDR1 is MNHNS and CDR2 is SASEGT. V shed 8 bases, J shed 2 bases, and the junction held 9 bases outside the gene matches. In DNA form, the CDR3 reads TGTGCCAGCTCCGTCGGAGCGGGAGGGACCTACGAGCAGTACTTC. It codes for CASSVGAGGTYEQYF.

The gene calls are TRBV28 and TRBJ2-2; tentative D call: TRBD2 (5 bases). V was cut by 7 bases and J by 2 bases, with 14 bases left in between. Germline CDR1 reads MDHEN; CDR2 reads SYDVKM. There are 15 residues in the CDR3. The CDR3 loop is CASIPRTLNTGELFF. As DNA, the CDR3 is TGTGCCAGCATCCCTCGGACTCTTAACACCGGGGAGCTGTTTTTT.

This chain connects TRBV19 to TRBJ2-1; D possibly corresponds to TRBD1 (6 bases). Germline-derived CDR1 and CDR2 are LNHDA and SQIVND (reference sequence). The CDR3 extends over 16 amino acids. V was clipped by 6 bases and J by 0 bases, with 15 bases between them. The CDR3 loop is CASRGQGRSSYNEQFF. Written as DNA, the CDR3 is TGTGCCAGTAGGGGGCAGGGGAGAAGCTCCTACAATGAGCAGTTCTTC.

There are a few counts of this clonotype. The DNA of the CDR3 is TGTGCCAGCAGTTTAACGGGGGCAGGCTATGGCTACACCTTC. It is translated as CASSLTGAGYGYTF. V is TRBV12-3 or TRBV12-4 and J is TRBJ1-2; the D gene is possibly TRBD1 (6 bases). CDR3 length: 14 amino acids. Trimming removed 2 bases from V and 4 bases from J, with 11 bases in between.

This clonotype was picked up many times. A read error may account for a junction end that differs from germline. The chain joins TRBV29-1 to TRBJ2-1, with 9 bases lining up with TRBD2. CDR1 and CDR2 (germline): SQVTM, ANQGSEA. The CDR3 sequence is 17 residues long. CDR3: CSVKDLGLAAWRNEQFF. DNA of the CDR3: TGCAGCGTTAAAGACCTGGGACTAGCCGCTTGGAGGAATGAGCAGTTCTTC.

This clonotype was counted between two and nine times. V usage is TRBV19 and J usage is TRBJ2-7; no definite D call. Germline CDR1 and CDR2: LNHDA and SQIVND (reference sequence). CDR3 length: 16 residues. Deletions cut 10 bases from V and 0 bases from J, with 22 bases between. CDR3 sequence reads: CATRQSSASDSYEQYF. As DNA, the CDR3 is TGTGCCACCCGTCAATCCTCCGCGTCGGACTCCTACGAGCAGTACTTC.

The V and J genes are TRBV7-9 and TRBJ2-7; 9 bases fit TRBD2. V shed 3 bases, J shed 7 bases, and the junction held 7 bases outside the gene matches. The CDR3 has 14 amino acids. Looked up from germline, CDR1 is SEHNR and CDR2 is FQNEAQ (reference sequence). The CDR3 DNA follows: TGTGCCAGCAGCTTTGATAGCGGGAGAGGGGAGCAGTACTTC. This translates into CASSFDSGRGEQYF.